The 27 T cell receptor beta chains below come from one sample, sequenced in a study of identical twins. TCRdb re-called the 5' RACE reads through MiXCR, storing one row per CDR3 protein. The sample lists a few hundred thousand distinct CDR3 sequences, about 8.9% occurring once. These data also formed part of another study, on yellow fever vaccine responses in identical twins.

Sequencing input: memory (CD45RO+) T cells sorted from blood. All receptors derive from a woman under 30 in good health.

This clonotype was seen repeatedly, ten times or more. The CDR3 region has the DNA TGTGCCAGCTGCCAGGGGGTGAACACTGAAGCTTTCTTT. Its translation: CASCQGVNTEAFF. The V gene is TRBV12-3 or TRBV12-4, the J gene TRBJ1-1; 7 positions agree with TRBD1. The CDR3 loop spans 13 amino acids. J was trimmed by 0 bases and V by 8 bases; bases with no gene match: 3.

This clonotype was observed many times. In DNA form, the CDR3 reads TGTGCCATCAGTGAGACTCAGGGCACTGAATCTGAAAAACTGTTTTTT. Encoded protein: CAISETQGTESEKLFF. The V and J genes are TRBV10-3 and TRBJ1-4; weak D call: TRBD1 (5 bases). CDR3 length equals 16 residues. Germline lookup yields CDR1 ENHRY and CDR2 SYGVKD. V was clipped by 2 bases and J by 7 bases, with 17 bases between them.

This clonotype was counted once. In DNA, the CDR3 is TGTGCCAGCAGCCAAGTAGTTGGAGGTGAGGGGGACTATGGCTACACCTTC. Encoded protein: CASSQVVGGEGDYGYTF. The V and J genes are TRBV4-2 and TRBJ1-2, with D perhaps TRBD1 (6 bases). The CDR3 is 17 residues long. Germline V gives CDR1 LGHNA, CDR2 YNFKEQ. With 1 base removed from V and 3 bases from J, the gap between germline ends came to 18 bases.

This clonotype showed up many times. The chain uses TRBV6-4 and TRBJ2-1; TRBD2 might be the D (6 bases). Germline-derived CDR1 and CDR2 are MRHNA and SNTAGT. The V gene lost 10 bases and the J gene lost 3 bases, with 19 bases spanning the gap. The CDR3 loop spans 15 amino acids. The CDR3 DNA reads as TGTGCCACCCCCCGCCGGGAGAGATACTACAATGAGCAGTTCTTC. This codes for CATPRRERYYNEQFF.

There are many counts of this clonotype. The chain couples TRBV13 to TRBJ2-3, with D possibly TRBD2 on 5 matching bases. V dropped 8 bases and J dropped 5 bases, with 14 bases sitting between them. Germline-derived CDR1 and CDR2 are PRHDT and FYEKMQ (reference sequence). The CDR3 is 13 amino acids. The CDR3: CASSQTEGDTQYF. CDR3 in DNA: TGTGCCAGCTCCCAGACCGAGGGAGATACGCAGTATTTT.

In this sample, this clonotype turned up many times. The chain links TRBV2 to TRBJ1-1; a possible D gene is TRBD1 (6 bases). Trimming left V 7 bases short and J 7 bases short, with 13 bases between. Germline values: CDR1 SNHLY, CDR2 FYNNEI. This CDR3 has 12 amino acids. CDR3 amino acids: CASNQGRHEAFF. For the CDR3, the DNA is TGTGCCAGCAACCAGGGGCGACATGAAGCTTTCTTT.

The genes are TRBV2 and TRBJ2-6, with 7 bases fitting TRBD1. Germline V CDR1 and CDR2: SNHLY, FYNNEI. J gave up 3 bases and V 4 bases, and 6 bases lay outside the gene matches. The CDR3 extends over 16 amino acids. The CDR3 region has the DNA TGTGCCAGCAGTGTAAGACAGGGTGGTGGGGCCAACGTCCTGACTTTC. It encodes CASSVRQGGGANVLTF.

The J gene is TRBJ1-3, the V gene TRBV4-1; D is unresolved. CDR1 and CDR2 from the germline V gene are MGHRA and YSYEKL. The CDR3 runs to 13 residues. Between the trimmed V and J ends, which lost 3 bases and 4 bases, there was a span of 7 bases. CDR3 in DNA: TGCGCCAGCAGCCAGACGGTGGGAAACACCATATATTTT. This gives the protein CASSQTVGNTIYF.

This clonotype was detected ten times or more. This chain joins TRBV20-1 and TRBJ1-2, with TRBD1 identical over 7 bases. The CDR3 is 11 amino acids. Germline V gives CDR1 DFQATT, CDR2 SNEGSKA (reference sequence). The J segment lost 8 bases and the V segment lost 5 bases, leaving 5 bases of the junction unmatched. The CDR3 spells CSARGGRGYTF. As DNA, the CDR3 is TGCAGTGCTCGAGGGGGCCGGGGCTACACCTTC.

This clonotype was observed a few times. The CDR3 sequence is CASRLNTRGLAGALNTGELFF. For the CDR3, the DNA is TGTGCCAGCAGATTAAACACAAGGGGACTAGCGGGGGCCCTGAACACCGGGGAGCTGTTTTTT. V and J are TRBV12-3 or TRBV12-4 and TRBJ2-2; 14 nucleotides align to TRBD2. Trimming took 6 bases from V and 1 from J; bases not matched to a gene: 16. The CDR3 has 21 residues.

The V call is TRBV11-3, the J call TRBJ2-6; D not certain. V lost 0 bases and J 2 bases, leaving 11 bases between the germline ends. The V gene's germline CDR1 is SGHNT and CDR2 YENEEA. The CDR3 is 17 residues long. As DNA, the CDR3 is TGTGCCAGCAGCTTAGATCCCCGGGCAGCTGGGGCCAACGTCCTGACTTTC. This gives the protein CASSLDPRAAGANVLTF.

This clonotype showed up just a few times. This chain joins TRBV4-1 and TRBJ1-2; D gene ambiguous. Trimming pared 0 bases from V and 4 bases from J, leaving 9 bases between. Germline V gene sequence: CDR1 MGHRA, CDR2 YSYEKL. The CDR3 sequence is 14 residues long. The CDR3 here is CASSQDLVAYGYTF. CDR3 nucleotide sequence: TGCGCCAGCAGCCAAGATCTGGTTGCCTATGGCTACACCTTC.

This clonotype was seen at least ten times. The rearrangement links TRBV6-2 or TRBV6-3 to TRBJ2-2; D is undetermined. This CDR3 region has 15 residues. Germline CDR1 reads MNHEY; CDR2 reads SVGEGT. V was clipped by 2 bases and J by 0 bases, with 7 bases between them. CDR3 region: CASSYVGPNTGELFF. The CDR3 nucleotides are TGTGCCAGCAGTTACGTCGGACCGAACACCGGGGAGCTGTTTTTT.

This clonotype was counted many times. The chain joins TRBV4-1 to TRBJ1-1; D unresolved. This CDR3 contains 15 residues. CDR1 is MGHRA and CDR2 is YSYEKL in the germline V gene. Trimming pared 1 base from V and 4 bases from J, leaving 13 bases between. The CDR3: CASSQGRQTGTEAFF. CDR3 coding DNA: TGCGCCAGCAGCCAAGGCCGGCAGACTGGCACTGAAGCTTTCTTT.

In this sample, this clonotype turned up a few times. The chain recombines TRBV20-1 with TRBJ1-6; maybe TRBD1 (5 bases). The V and J ends lost 4 bases and 0 bases respectively, with 13 bases between them. This CDR3 has 16 residues. Germline CDR1 is DFQATT and CDR2 is SNEGSKA (reference sequence). CDR3 protein: CSAIRQSSSYNSPLHF. The CDR3 region has the DNA TGCAGTGCTATCAGACAGAGTAGCTCCTATAATTCACCCCTCCACTTT.

This clonotype was recorded many times. The chain is built from TRBV6-6 and TRBJ1-2; the D gene is possibly TRBD1 (5 bases). Germline-derived CDR1 and CDR2 are MNHNY and SVGAGI (reference sequence). The CDR3 has 13 residues. V lost 2 bases and J 6 bases, leaving 10 bases between the germline ends. Here the CDR3 DNA reads TGTGCCAGCAGTTACGGGGGGGTCCATGGCTACACCTTC. It is translated as CASSYGGVHGYTF.

This clonotype has at least ten counts. J is TRBJ2-3 and V is TRBV20-1; D unresolved. The CDR3 length is 13 residues. Trimming removed 0 bases from V and 5 bases from J, with 9 bases in between. Germline CDR1 DFQATT, CDR2 SNEGSKA (reference sequence). The CDR3: CSARDPRLDTQYF. The CDR3 region has the DNA TGCAGTGCTAGAGATCCTAGATTAGATACGCAGTATTTT.

The gene calls are TRBV6-1 and TRBJ2-1, with 9 bases lining up with TRBD1. V dropped 2 bases and J dropped 2; count of bases not matched to a gene: 4. The CDR3 is 16 residues long. In germline, CDR1 is MNHNS, CDR2 SASEGT. CDR3: CASSEPGTGTYNEQFF. In DNA, the CDR3 is TGTGCCAGCAGTGAACCCGGGACAGGGACCTACAATGAGCAGTTCTTC.

In this sample, this clonotype turned up a few times. This chain links TRBV6-1 with TRBJ2-3; 11 positions match TRBD2. Germline trimming cut 7 bases from V and 2 bases from J; bases unmatched to any gene: 8. The CDR3 sequence is 16 residues long. Germline loops: CDR1 MNHNS, CDR2 SASEGT. CDR3 sequence: CASTGLAGSPTDTQYF. CDR3 nucleotide sequence: TGTGCCAGCACTGGACTAGCGGGTAGCCCCACAGATACGCAGTATTTT.

This CDR3 is CASSFQGDPNTEAFF. The DNA for the CDR3 is TGCGCCAGCAGCTTCCAAGGGGACCCGAACACTGAAGCTTTCTTT. V is TRBV5-1 and J is TRBJ1-1, with D possibly being TRBD1 (5 bases). CDR1 SGHRS and CDR2 YFSETQ come from the germline V gene. The V and J ends lost 2 bases and 1 base respectively, with 12 bases between them. This CDR3 contains 15 residues.

Ten or more counts support this clonotype. CDR3 sequence: CASSPFGTPTGELFF. The CDR3 nucleotides read TGCGCCAGCAGCCCGTTCGGGACCCCGACCGGGGAGCTGTTTTTT. V is TRBV5-1 and J is TRBJ2-2; D possibly matches TRBD1 or TRBD2 (5 bases each). The germline V gene encodes CDR1 SGHRS and CDR2 YFSETQ. V lost 4 bases and J 5 bases, leaving 15 bases between the germline ends. The CDR3 is made up of 15 amino acids. Drawing the rest from reference TRBV5-1 and TRBJ2-2, the complete variable domain is KAGVTQTPRYLIKTRGQQVTLSCSPISGHRSVSWYQQTPGQGLQFLFEYFSETQRNKGNFPGRFSGRQFSNSRSEMNVSTLELGDSALYLCASSPFGTPTGELFFGEGSRLTVL.

CDR3 in amino acids: CASSLAGSGANVLTF. The CDR3 coding sequence is TGTGCCAGCAGCTTAGCGGGGTCTGGGGCCAACGTCCTGACTTTC. This chain uses TRBV7-9 with TRBJ2-6; D not resolved. CDR3 size: 15 residues. V lost 0 bases, J lost 1 base, and 4 bases lay in between. Germline assignment: CDR1 SEHNR and CDR2 FQNEAQ (reference sequence).

Ten or more counts support this clonotype. This rearrangement joins TRBV20-1 to TRBJ1-5, with unresolved D. The CDR3 spans 16 residues. Trimming left V 0 bases short and J 0 bases short, with 12 bases between. Germline V CDR1 and CDR2: DFQATT, SNEGSKA (reference sequence). The CDR3 region is CSARDLQTGSNQPQHF. The CDR3 DNA reads as TGCAGTGCTAGAGATCTCCAGACGGGTAGCAATCAGCCCCAGCATTTT.

This clonotype was counted a few times. The chain joins TRBV28 to TRBJ2-3; TRBD2 matches at 9 bases. The CDR3 runs to 17 residues. Germline V gene lookup returns CDR1 MDHEN and CDR2 SYDVKM. V gave up 4 bases and J gave up 0 bases; unmatched junction bases: 8. The CDR3 DNA follows: TGTGCCAGCAGTTCCGGGCTAGCGGGGCCTAGCACAGATACGCAGTATTTT. Translated, it gives CASSSGLAGPSTDTQYF.

This clonotype came up many times. J is TRBJ1-2 and V is TRBV29-1; 8 bases are shared with TRBD1. This CDR3 is 13 amino acids long. V lost 7 bases, J lost 8 bases, and 12 bases stayed unmatched. Germline CDR1 reads SQVTM; CDR2 reads ANQGSEA. The CDR3, as DNA: TGCAGCGGACAGGGGTCAGGGATGAAAGGCTACACCTTC. Encoded protein: CSGQGSGMKGYTF.

This sequence joins TRBV20-1 and TRBJ2-1; 7 bases map to TRBD2. This CDR3 is built from 15 residues. Looked up from germline, CDR1 is DFQATT and CDR2 is SNEGSKA (reference sequence). The junction had 7 bases not matched to a gene; V was cut back by 5 bases and J by 0 bases. The CDR3 DNA follows: TGCAGTGCTCACCGGAGCGGGGTCTCCTACAATGAGCAGTTCTTC. This gives the protein CSAHRSGVSYNEQFF.

This clonotype was seen repeatedly, ten times or more. The J gene is TRBJ2-1, the V gene TRBV20-1; 12 bases are shared with TRBD2. Germline V gene sequence: CDR1 DFQATT, CDR2 SNEGSKA (reference sequence). The length of the CDR3 is 16 residues. For the CDR3, the DNA is TGCACCCTACTAGCGGGGGGCTCCAGCTCCTACAATGAGCAGTTCTTC. Encoded protein: CTLLAGGSSSYNEQFF.